One sample yielded the 27 T cell receptor beta chains listed below, sequenced in a study of Graves' ophthalmopathy and Graves' hyperthyroidism. RNA transcripts were the source from which TCR beta CDR3 regions were amplified. First-round RT-PCR with HTBI primers preceded a second-round multiplex PCR. TCRdb ran MiXCR on the multiplex PCR reads and lists one entry per CDR3 protein. The sample records around 1,200,000 distinct CDR3 sequences, 36% being singletons. The sample consisted of peripheral blood or thyroid tissue (not recorded which). Receptors originate from an adult man with Graves' hyperthyroidism.

V is TRBV5-1 and J is TRBJ2-7; 11 positions match TRBD2. Germline assignment: CDR1 SGHRS and CDR2 YFSETQ. The CDR3 consists of 15 residues. V dropped 1 base and J dropped 4; count of bases not matched to a gene: 4. The CDR3 spells CASSLFSGRGYEQYF. Here the CDR3 DNA reads TGCGCCAGCAGCTTGTTTAGCGGGAGGGGATACGAGCAGTACTTC. The full variable domain, completed using reference TRBV5-1 and TRBJ2-7, is KAGVTQTPRYLIKTRGQQVTLSCSPISGHRSVSWYQQTPGQGLQFLFEYFSETQRNKGNFPGRFSGRQFSNSRSEMNVSTLELGDSALYLCASSLFSGRGYEQYFGPGTRLTVT.

This chain connects TRBV19 to TRBJ1-5; 9 positions agree with TRBD1. CDR3 length: 15 amino acids. The germline V gene encodes CDR1 LNHDA and CDR2 SQIVND (reference sequence). J lost 3 bases, V lost 5 bases, and 5 bases had no gene match. CDR3 DNA: TGTGCCAGTAGTCAGGGACAGGGAGTCAATCAGCCCCAGCATTTT. It codes for CASSQGQGVNQPQHF.

The J gene is TRBJ1-1, the V gene TRBV7-2; TRBD1 is a possible D gene (6 bases). Germline CDR1 reads SGHTA; CDR2 reads FQGNSA. Trimming took off 5 bases at V and 3 bases at J, with 22 bases between the two ends. The CDR3 consists of 17 residues. This CDR3 is CASSPPFRGRLDTEAFF. CDR3 nucleotides: TGTGCCAGCAGCCCCCCTTTCCGGGGGCGCTTGGACACTGAAGCTTTCTTT.

CDR3 DNA: TGTGCCAGCACCTCCCGGATGGGTTATGGCTACACCTTC. Encoded protein: CASTSRMGYGYTF. The V and J genes are TRBV6-1 and TRBJ1-2; D uncertain. V lost 7 bases and J 5 bases, leaving 14 bases between the germline ends. Germline-derived CDR1 and CDR2 are MNHNS and SASEGT. The CDR3 sequence is 13 residues long.

This clonotype has a single count. V gene TRBV9 combines with J gene TRBJ2-7, with 9 bases aligning to TRBD2. The V and J ends lost 5 bases and 3 bases, in that order; junction bases with no gene match: 15. CDR1 is SGDLS and CDR2 is YYNGEE in the germline V gene. CDR3 size: 17 residues. CDR3 sequence (DNA): TGTGCCAGCAGTCCCCCTGTCGCTAGCGGGATGATCTACGAGCAGTACTTC. Protein product: CASSPPVASGMIYEQYF.

The chain combines TRBV12-3 or TRBV12-4 with TRBJ1-6, with TRBD1 matching over 9 bases. The CDR3 runs 14 residues. With 6 bases clipped from V and 6 bases from J, the junction kept 3 bases outside the gene matches. CDR3 in DNA: TGTGCCAGCAGGGACAGGGGTCCTAATTCACCCCTCCACTTT. Translating it yields CASRDRGPNSPLHF.

This clonotype was counted between two and nine times. The chain couples TRBV6-5 to TRBJ2-7, with 14 nucleotides matching TRBD2. CDR1 is MNHEY and CDR2 is SVGAGI in the germline V gene. The J segment lost 7 bases and the V segment lost 0 bases, leaving 2 bases of the junction unmatched. The length of the CDR3 is 15 residues. CDR3 DNA: TGTGCCAGCAGTTACTCGACTAGCGGGAGGGAAGAGCAGTACTTC. Translating gives CASSYSTSGREEQYF.

This clonotype was detected many times. The chain has TRBV6-6 and TRBJ1-6; D is unresolved. The length of the CDR3 is 13 residues. Germline-derived CDR1 and CDR2 are MNHNY and SVGAGI (reference sequence). Trimming left V 0 bases short and J 10 bases short, with 7 bases between. For the CDR3, the DNA is TGTGCCAGCAGTTACTCCGTACAATCACCCCTCCACTTT. This sequence encodes CASSYSVQSPLHF.

The V call is TRBV2, the J call TRBJ2-2, with D possibly matching TRBD1 (8 bases). The V gene's germline CDR1 is SNHLY and CDR2 FYNNEI. CDR3 size: 16 residues. V was clipped by 4 bases and J by 5 bases, with 17 bases between them. CDR3 region: CASSVSGTGGTGELFF. CDR3 DNA sequence: TGTGCCAGCAGTGTAAGCGGGACAGGTGGAACCGGGGAGCTGTTTTTT.

In regard to this clonotype: Its ends do not fully match the called genes, so a read error is possible. The chain carries TRBV10-2 and TRBJ1-2; 7 bases are a match to TRBD1. CDR1 and CDR2 from the germline V gene are WSHSY and SAAADI. The CDR3 length is 14 residues. The CDR3 bases are TGTGCCGGCTCTGGGGACAGTAGGTTCTATGGCTACACCTTC. It specifies CAGSGDSRFYGYTF.

The CDR3 nucleotides read TGTGCCAGCAGACCCCGCGGGGACAGGACCTACGAGCAGTACTTC. Its protein is CASRPRGDRTYEQYF. The chain has TRBV6-5 and TRBJ2-7, with 8 positions matching TRBD1. Unmatched junction bases numbered 9, after V lost 6 bases and J lost 2 bases. In germline, CDR1 is MNHEY, CDR2 SVGAGI. CDR3 length: 15 residues.

This clonotype was observed many times. The CDR3 sequence is CASRPGLDYGYTF. CDR3 nucleotide sequence: TGTGCCAGCAGACCTGGCCTGGACTATGGCTACACCTTC. This chain joins TRBV12-3 or TRBV12-4 and TRBJ1-2, with unresolved D. The ends were cut back, 6 bases at V and 3 bases at J, with 11 bases in the middle. The length of the CDR3 is 13 residues.

This clonotype showed up just a few times. The junction and the germline gene differ at one end; a read error may be behind it. The rearrangement uses TRBV12-3 or TRBV12-4 and TRBJ2-7; TRBD1 might be the D (5 bases). CDR3 length equals 14 residues. The CDR3 DNA sequence: TGTGCCAGCAGTTTTGGGCAACAGGCTTCCGAGCGGTACTTC. Its translation is CASSFGQQASERYF.

This clonotype was counted ten times or more. The J gene is TRBJ2-2, the V gene TRBV2, with D possibly TRBD2 on 7 matching bases. This CDR3 has 16 amino acids. The germline V and J ends were trimmed by 7 bases and 1 base, with 16 bases remaining between them. Germline V gene sequence: CDR1 SNHLY, CDR2 FYNNEI. The DNA of the CDR3 is TGTGCCAGCACCCCGGTAGGGGGGGGGAACACCGGGGAGCTGTTTTTT. Protein sequence: CASTPVGGGNTGELFF.

This clonotype was picked up a small number of times. The genes are TRBV19 and TRBJ2-7; maybe TRBD1 (6 bases). Germline V gene lookup returns CDR1 LNHDA and CDR2 SQIVND (reference sequence). Trimming took off 3 bases at V and 3 bases at J, with 12 bases between the two ends. This CDR3 comprises 14 residues. In DNA form, the CDR3 reads TGTGCCAGTAGTATTTCGGGACAAAGCTACGAGCAGTACTTC. Protein: CASSISGQSYEQYF.

The chain combines TRBV2 with TRBJ2-2, with 7 bases matching TRBD2. With 6 bases clipped from V and 6 bases from J, the junction kept 4 bases outside the gene matches. Germline assignment: CDR1 SNHLY and CDR2 FYNNEI. The CDR3 runs 13 residues. The CDR3 region has the DNA TGTGCCAGCAGCGCGGGAGATTCCGGGGAGCTGTTTTTT. The encoded protein is CASSAGDSGELFF. Full variable domain (outside the CDR3, taken from reference TRBV2 and TRBJ2-2): EPEVTQTPSHQVTQMGQEVILRCVPISNHLYFYWYRQILGQKVEFLVSFYNNEISEKSEIFDDQFSVERPDGSNFTLKIRSTKLEDSAMYFCASSAGDSGELFFGEGSRLTVL.

This clonotype was recorded many times. This rearrangement joins TRBV29-1 to TRBJ1-1; a possible D gene is TRBD1 (5 bases). The CDR3 is 12 residues long. The germline V gene encodes CDR1 SQVTM and CDR2 ANQGSEA. Deletions cut 7 bases from V and 5 bases from J, with 14 bases between. The CDR3 nucleotides are TGCAGCGCCCATACGCGGGGGACTGAAGCTTTCTTT. Its translation: CSAHTRGTEAFF. Full variable domain (outside the CDR3, taken from reference TRBV29-1 and TRBJ1-1): SAVISQKPSRDICQRGTSLTIQCQVDSQVTMMFWYRQQPGQSLTLIATANQGSEATYESGFVIDKFPISRPNLTFSTLTVSNMSPEDSSIYLCSAHTRGTEAFFGQGTRLTVV.

This clonotype was observed a few times. This rearrangement joins TRBV9 to TRBJ1-1; D remains unclear. Germline CDR1 reads SGDLS; CDR2 reads YYNGEE. V was trimmed by 5 bases and J by 0 bases, leaving 14 bases between them. CDR3 length: 15 amino acids. The CDR3 nucleotides read TGTGCCAGCAGTGAATGGCCGGGGTTGAACACTGAAGCTTTCTTT. Amino acids: CASSEWPGLNTEAFF.

V usage is TRBV18 and J usage is TRBJ1-1; 7 positions agree with TRBD1. The CDR3 has 16 amino acids. The junction had 9 bases not matched to a gene; V was cut back by 5 bases and J by 0 bases. Germline CDR1 KGHSH, CDR2 LQKENI. The CDR3 region has the DNA TGTGCCAGCTCATCGAATGAGACAGGGATGAACACTGAAGCTTTCTTT. Protein sequence: CASSSNETGMNTEAFF.

At least ten counts were recorded for this clonotype. CDR3 nucleotides: TGCGCCAGCAGGGCCGGGACAGGGAGAAATCAGCCCCAGCATTTT. It codes for CASRAGTGRNQPQHF. The chain joins TRBV10-2 to TRBJ1-5; TRBD1 aligns across 9 bases. Looked up from germline, CDR1 is WSHSY and CDR2 is SAAADI. The CDR3 consists of 15 residues. V lost 6 bases, J lost 4 bases, and 7 bases stayed unmatched.

V gene TRBV7-9 combines with J gene TRBJ1-6; 10 nucleotides align to TRBD1. The CDR3 is 18 amino acids. V shed 0 bases, J shed 4 bases, and the junction held 6 bases outside the gene matches. Germline CDR1 is SEHNR and CDR2 is FQNEAQ (reference sequence). The CDR3 spells CASSLARTGGEYNSPLHF. CDR3 coding DNA: TGTGCCAGCAGCTTAGCTCGGACAGGGGGGGAATATAATTCACCCCTCCACTTT. Based on the CDR3 plus reference TRBV7-9 and TRBJ1-6, the full variable domain is DTGVSQNPRHKITKRGQNVTFRCDPISEHNRLYWYRQTLGQGPEFLTYFQNEAQLEKSRLLSDRFSAERPKGSFSTLEIQRTEQGDSAMYLCASSLARTGGEYNSPLHFGNGTRLTVT.

The table lists this clonotype with many counts. The chain uses TRBV15 and TRBJ1-2; 7 positions match TRBD1. V lost 3 bases to trimming and J lost 1 base; unmatched junction nucleotides: 5. The CDR3 totals 15 residues. Looked up from germline, CDR1 is LNHNV and CDR2 is YYDKDF (reference sequence). The CDR3 DNA follows: TGTGCCACCAGCAGCCCAGGGGGTCTTAACTATGGCTACACCTTC. This gives the protein CATSSPGGLNYGYTF.

This clonotype appeared a few times. This sequence joins TRBV20-1 and TRBJ1-3, with 7 bases that match TRBD1. After removal of 1 base from V and 2 bases from J, the junction contained 11 bases not matched to a gene. CDR1 is DFQATT and CDR2 is SNEGSKA in the germline V gene (reference sequence). CDR3 length: 17 amino acids. The CDR3 bases are TGCAGTGCTAGAGGTGGGGGACAGCTGGTGGCTGGAAACACCATATATTTT. Its protein product is CSARGGGQLVAGNTIYF.

This clonotype was detected ten times or more. The chain is built from TRBV7-9 and TRBJ1-1; no definite D call. Germline V lookup: CDR1 SEHNR, CDR2 FQNEAQ (reference sequence). Trimming cost V 4 bases and J 6 bases, with 12 bases left between them. The CDR3 runs 13 residues. The CDR3 DNA reads TGTGCCAGCAGCTCGGATCTAGATGCTGAAGCTTTCTTT. Residues: CASSSDLDAEAFF. The entire variable domain, with the rest obtained from reference TRBV7-9 and TRBJ1-1, is as follows: DTGVSQNPRHKITKRGQNVTFRCDPISEHNRLYWYRQTLGQGPEFLTYFQNEAQLEKSRLLSDRFSAERPKGSFSTLEIQRTEQGDSAMYLCASSSDLDAEAFFGQGTRLTVV.

This chain links TRBV14 with TRBJ2-1; D is undetermined. Germline V lookup: CDR1 SGHDN, CDR2 FVKESK. The germline V and J ends were trimmed by 1 base and 4 bases, with 8 bases remaining between them. The CDR3 runs 14 residues. The chain's CDR3 is CASSQVGWYNEQFF. The CDR3 coding sequence is TGTGCCAGCAGCCAAGTTGGGTGGTACAATGAGCAGTTCTTC.

This clonotype was counted a few times. The chain couples TRBV19 to TRBJ2-2, with 9 bases matching TRBD2. The V segment lost 10 bases and the J segment 6 bases; nucleotides outside the gene matches: 12. The germline gives CDR1 LNHDA, CDR2 SQIVND (reference sequence). The CDR3 is made up of 15 amino acids. CDR3 nucleotides: TGTGCCACCACGGGGCGGACTAGCGCGGCCGGGGAGCTGTTTTTT. Its translation is CATTGRTSAAGELFF.

There are many counts of this clonotype. The J gene is TRBJ1-2, the V gene TRBV7-9; D perhaps matches TRBD1 (6 bases). V dropped 6 bases and J dropped 6 bases, with 14 bases sitting between them. The CDR3 totals 13 residues. Germline-derived CDR1 and CDR2 are SEHNR and FQNEAQ (reference sequence). The chain's CDR3 is CASSDDHRDGYTF. As DNA, the CDR3 is TGTGCCAGCAGTGATGATCACAGGGATGGCTACACCTTC.